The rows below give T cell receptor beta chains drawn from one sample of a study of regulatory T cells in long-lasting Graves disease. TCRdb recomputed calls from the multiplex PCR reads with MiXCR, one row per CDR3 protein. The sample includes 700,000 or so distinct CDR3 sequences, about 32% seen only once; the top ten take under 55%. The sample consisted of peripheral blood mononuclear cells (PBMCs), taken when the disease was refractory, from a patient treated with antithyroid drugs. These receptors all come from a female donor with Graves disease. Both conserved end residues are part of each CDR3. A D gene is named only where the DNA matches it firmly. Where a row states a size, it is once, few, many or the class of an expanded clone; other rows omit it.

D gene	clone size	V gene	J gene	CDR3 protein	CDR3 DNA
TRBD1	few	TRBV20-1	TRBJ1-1	CSARDPQGAQITEAFF	TGCAGTGCTAGAGACCCACAGGGGGCGCAAATCACTGAAGCTTTCTTT
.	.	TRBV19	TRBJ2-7	CASSPGPHYEQYF	TGTGCCAGTAGCCCGGGACCCCACTACGAGCAGTACTTC
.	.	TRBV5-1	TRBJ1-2	CATPQIRGGANYGYTF	TGCGCCACCCCCCAAATCCGGGGGGGAGCTAACTATGGCTACACCTTC
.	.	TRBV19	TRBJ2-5	CASSIDRTDQETQYF	TGTGCCAGTAGTATAGATCGGACAGATCAAGAGACCCAGTACTTC
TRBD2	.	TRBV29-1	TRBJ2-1	CSVIRGTSGHNEQFF	TGCAGCGTTATTCGGGGAACTAGCGGCCACAATGAGCAGTTCTTC
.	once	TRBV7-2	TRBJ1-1	CASSLAGTKPFEAFF	TGTGCCAGCAGCTTAGCTGGGACAAAACCCTTTGAAGCTTTCTTT
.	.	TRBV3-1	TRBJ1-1	CASSRGTLEAFF	TGTGCCAGCAGCCGAGGGACCCTTGAAGCTTTCTTT
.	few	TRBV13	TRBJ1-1	CASSSHGLNTEAFF	TGTGCCAGCAGCTCTCACGGGCTGAACACTGAAGCTTTCTTT
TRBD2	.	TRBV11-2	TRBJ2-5	CASSSGSIGRETQYF	TGTGCCAGCAGCAGCGGGAGTATAGGCAGAGAGACCCAGTACTTC
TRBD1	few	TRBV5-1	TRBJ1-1	CASSMKTGDHAEAFF	TGCGCCAGCAGCATGAAGACAGGGGATCACGCTGAAGCTTTCTTT
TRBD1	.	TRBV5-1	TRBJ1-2	CASRYGQAANYGYTF	TGCGCCAGCAGGTATGGACAGGCAGCGAACTATGGCTACACCTTC
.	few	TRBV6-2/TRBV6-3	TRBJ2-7	CASSSAPEGEQYF	TGTGCCAGCAGTTCGGCCCCGGAGGGCGAGCAGTACTTC
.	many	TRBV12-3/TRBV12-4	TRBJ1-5	CASSQTAHSNQPQHF	TGTGCCAGCAGCCAAACCGCTCATAGCAATCAGCCCCAGCATTTT
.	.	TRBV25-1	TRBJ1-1	CASSGRGAPPEAFF	TGTGCCAGCAGTGGACGGGGGGCGCCCCCTGAAGCTTTCTTT
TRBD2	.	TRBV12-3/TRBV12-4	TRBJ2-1	CASRMTSGRSDEQFF	TGTGCCAGCAGAATGACTAGCGGGAGGTCAGATGAGCAGTTCTTC
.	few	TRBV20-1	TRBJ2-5	CSASIRKRAQETQYF	TGCAGTGCTAGTATCCGCAAGAGGGCCCAAGAGACCCAGTACTTC
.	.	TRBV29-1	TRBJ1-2	CSALGENGYTF	TGCAGCGCCCTGGGGGAGAACGGCTACACCTTC
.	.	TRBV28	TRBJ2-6	CASNPGTLSSGANVLTF	TGTGCCAGCAATCCGGGGACGTTAAGCTCTGGGGCCAACGTCCTGACTTTC
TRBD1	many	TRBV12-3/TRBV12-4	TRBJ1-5	CASAQDREVQPQHF	TGTGCCAGCGCCCAGGACAGGGAGGTTCAGCCCCAGCATTTT
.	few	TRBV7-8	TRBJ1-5	CASSLGHSPANQPQHF	TGTGCCAGCAGCTTGGGTCACTCCCCAGCTAATCAGCCCCAGCATTTT
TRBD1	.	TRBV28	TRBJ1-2	CASTPGQGPFASGYTF	TGTGCCAGCACCCCGGGACAGGGGCCCTTCGCTTCTGGCTACACCTTC
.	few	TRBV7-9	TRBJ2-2	CASSPDRTPGELFF	TGTGCCAGCAGCCCTGACAGGACCCCCGGGGAGCTGTTTTTT
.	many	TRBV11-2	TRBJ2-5	CASSLIANQETQYF	TGTGCCAGCAGCTTAATCGCTAACCAAGAGACCCAGTACTTC
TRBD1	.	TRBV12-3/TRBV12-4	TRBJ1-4	CASRGTGGGFGEKLFF	TGTGCCAGCAGAGGGACAGGGGGAGGTTTCGGTGAAAAACTGTTTTTT
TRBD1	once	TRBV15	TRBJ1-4	CATSRDQGESEKLFF	TGTGCCACCAGCAGAGATCAGGGGGAAAGCGAAAAACTGTTTTTT
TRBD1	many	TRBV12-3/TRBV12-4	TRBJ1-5	CASSRQGFQPQHF	TGTGCCAGCAGTAGACAGGGTTTTCAGCCCCAGCATTTT
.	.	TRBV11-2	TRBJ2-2	CASSPTIRQAQKSGELFF	TGTGCCAGCAGCCCCACCATCAGACAGGCCCAGAAATCCGGGGAGCTGTTTTTT
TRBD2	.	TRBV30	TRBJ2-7	CAWTSGAIQQYF	TGTGCCTGGACTAGCGGGGCGATACAGCAGTACTTC
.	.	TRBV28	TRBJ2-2	CASSPPYGELFF	TGTGCCAGCAGCCCACCGTACGGGGAGCTGTTTTTT
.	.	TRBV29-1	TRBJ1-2	CSVVVRGSNYGYTF	TGCAGCGTTGTTGTCAGGGGATCTAACTATGGCTACACCTTC
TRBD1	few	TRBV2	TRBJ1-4	CASRPGTGNQKLFF	TGTGCCAGCAGACCCGGGACAGGGAATCAGAAACTGTTTTTT
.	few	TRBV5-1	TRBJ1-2	CASSLAGDNNYGYTF	TGCGCCAGCAGCTTGGCCGGGGACAATAACTATGGCTACACCTTC
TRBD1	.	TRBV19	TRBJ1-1	CASSKGTGSGQAFF	TGTGCCAGTAGTAAGGGGACAGGGTCTGGACAAGCTTTCTTT
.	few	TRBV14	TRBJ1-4	CASSQDMSGRGEKLFF	TGTGCCAGCAGCCAAGACATGTCAGGCCGAGGAGAAAAACTGTTTTTT
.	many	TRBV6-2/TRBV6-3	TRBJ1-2	CASRPGTGYGYTF	TGTGCCAGCAGACCCGGGACGGGATATGGCTACACCTTC
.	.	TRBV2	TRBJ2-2	CASRKGQLLAENTGELFF	TGTGCCAGCAGGAAGGGACAGTTGCTAGCGGAGAACACCGGGGAGCTGTTTTTT
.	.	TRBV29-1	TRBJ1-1	CSTTRPLNTEAFF	TGCAGCACTACCAGGCCTTTGAACACTGAAGCTTTCTTT